This TCR beta chain emerged from a study of cytomegalovirus exposure and HLA in healthy donors. Overall study results and limits: Among TCR sequences, most were rare, though some public TCRs appeared in many donors. The authors enumerated under 200 TCR beta chains as linked to cytomegalovirus. Confirmation in vitro established that three CMV-associated chains were specific for CMV antigens. That first-cohort TCR clusters tended to co-occur in the 90 to 150 validation repertoires was found in a later analysis.

The method was immunoSEQ multiplex PCR; TCRdb's version includes in-frame clones alone and lacks a portion of them. The sample lists some 68,000 clones, roughly 96% occurring once. As concerns this clone: Its antigen is unidentified.

CDR1 and CDR2 from the germline V gene are MDHEN and SYDVKM. Trimming took 2 bases from V and 5 from J; bases not matched to a gene: 11. This CDR3 contains 16 residues. The chain is built from TRBV28 and TRBJ2-7, with TRBD1 matching 8 bases. Sequencing used PBMCs. The receptor's source is a man aged 18 to 30 in good health and CMV-seronegative. The CDR3 DNA reads TGTGCCAGCAGTTTAAGGCTCCGCAGGGGGCGAGACGAGCAGTACTTC. It codes for CASSLRLRRGRDEQYF.